The entry below gives a single T cell receptor (beta chain) sequence along with its context. The antigen is undetermined. The data originate from a study of blood T cells in healthy people across ages. Germline V CDR1 and CDR2: DFQATT, SNEGSKA (reference sequence). CDR3 length equals 12 residues. V was pared by 6 bases and J by 6 bases, with 13 bases between. A second about 6 to 11 cycle PCR used barcoded and J-beta primers. One entry per CDR3 protein results from TCRdb running MiXCR on the 5' RACE reads. The data show 1.2 million to 1.5 million distinct CDR3 sequences, roughly 60% seen once. The draw of peripheral blood yielded approximately 11 milliliters from each donor. Isolation recovered at least 7 million PBMCs from every sample. Study-wide points: Long-lived donors carried more naive CD4+ cells and greater diversity than aged donors. Roughly linear age-related decline in beta diversity appeared, significant by age approximately 41.

V and J are TRBV20-1 and TRBJ2-3; D is unresolved. Source material: blood. This sequence was found in a man aged 18 to 29 in good health. Here the CDR3 DNA reads TGCAGTGCCTCCCGGAGTCGGGATACGCAGTATTTT. Translated, it gives CSASRSRDTQYF.